The 8 T cell receptor beta chains listed next were all sequenced from one sample in a study of T cell repertoires in cytomegalovirus infection. MiXCR was run by TCRdb on the reads, yielding one entry per CDR3 protein. The table shows 500,000 to 600,000 distinct CDR3 sequences, with approximately 15% occurring only once. Sequencing input: CD8+ T cells from PBMCs. The source is a human donor in good health (CMV status not recorded). Some clones in this sample may be carry-over from other donors' samples.

This clonotype was observed many times. This sequence joins TRBV11-2 and TRBJ2-5, with 12 bases fitting TRBD2. CDR3 length: 20 residues. Germline CDR1 reads SGHAT; CDR2 reads FQNNGV. V gave up 5 bases and J gave up 0 bases; unmatched junction bases: 16. As DNA, the CDR3 is TGTGCCAGCAGCCCGACGGGACTAGCGGGCAAAGGGGATTACCAAGAGACCCAGTACTTC. Protein product: CASSPTGLAGKGDYQETQYF.

This chain uses TRBV29-1 with TRBJ2-5, with D perhaps matching TRBD1 (7 bases). V lost 1 base and J 4 bases, leaving 16 bases between the germline ends. The CDR3 spans 15 residues. CDR1 SQVTM and CDR2 ANQGSEA come from the germline V gene. CDR3 coding DNA: TGCAGCGTTGAAGGAGGAGGGGGCGGAGGAGAGACCCAGTACTTC. It translates to CSVEGGGGGGETQYF.

This clonotype was recorded at least ten times. V is TRBV20-1 and J is TRBJ2-1, with 8 bases matching TRBD2. The germline gives CDR1 DFQATT, CDR2 SNEGSKA (reference sequence). With V trimmed by 6 bases and J by 3 bases, 13 bases remained unmatched. The CDR3 consists of 16 residues. The CDR3 DNA sequence: TGCAGTGCCCCCTGGGGAGCGGGGGATCACTACAATGAGCAGTTCTTC. Amino acids: CSAPWGAGDHYNEQFF.

In the case of this clonotype: Given a much more abundant clone one base away, this may be a read error. The rearrangement links TRBV12-3 or TRBV12-4 to TRBJ1-1, with a weak D call TRBD1 (5 bases). Trimming removed 8 bases at V and 11 bases at J, with 21 bases between. The CDR3 is made up of 13 amino acids. The CDR3 here is CASFGQGGDWAFF. The CDR3 nucleotides are TGTGCCAGCTTTGGGCAGGGTGGTGATTGGGCTTTCTTT.

Many counts were recorded for this clonotype. The DNA of the CDR3 is TGTGCCATCAGTTTTCCCGGGACTAGCGGAGGGAGGCCCTACAATGAGCAGTTCTTC. Protein: CAISFPGTSGGRPYNEQFF. The V call is TRBV10-3, the J call TRBJ2-1, with 11 bases identical to TRBD2. CDR1 and CDR2 from the germline V gene are ENHRY and SYGVKD. V was pared by 5 bases and J by 2 bases, with 14 bases of the junction left unmatched. CDR3 size: 19 residues.

The table lists this clonotype with a few counts. The rearrangement joins TRBV27 to TRBJ1-1; 7 nucleotides match TRBD1. The germline gives CDR1 MNHEY, CDR2 SMNVEV (reference sequence). The length of the CDR3 is 11 residues. V lost 5 bases to trimming and J lost 11 bases; unmatched junction nucleotides: 5. The chain's CDR3 is CASSQGGMAFF. CDR3 sequence (DNA): TGTGCCAGCAGTCAAGGGGGCATGGCTTTCTTT.

This clonotype came up many times. The genes are TRBV7-2 and TRBJ1-5, with TRBD1 matching over 7 bases. V lost 2 bases, J lost 3 bases, and 4 bases stayed unmatched. The germline CDR1 and CDR2 sequences are SGHTA and FQGNSA. The CDR3 consists of 15 residues. CDR3 sequence: CASSLRGQSNQPQHF. The CDR3 DNA sequence: TGTGCCAGCAGCTTAAGGGGACAGTCCAATCAGCCCCAGCATTTT.

The rearrangement links TRBV24-1 to TRBJ1-1; D might be TRBD1 (5 bases). Trimming took off 0 bases at V and 8 bases at J, with 6 bases between the two ends. This CDR3 has 12 residues. Germline V gene data show CDR1 as KGHDR and CDR2 as SFDVKD. The CDR3, as DNA: TGTGCCACCAGTGATTTGGGGGGGGAAGCTTTCTTT. Encoded protein: CATSDLGGEAFF.